The clone carrying this T cell receptor (beta chain) was recorded a few times. As yet, its antigen is unknown. The sample originates from a study of cytomegalovirus exposure and HLA in healthy donors. Findings and limits, study-wide: Cytomegalovirus status, reportedly, was diagnosed with high specificity and sensitivity by the classifier. It was taken for granted in presence/absence analyses that sequencing depth across donors was roughly uniform.

The PCR employed 60 Vbeta primers together with 13 Jbeta primers. The method was immunoSEQ multiplex PCR; TCRdb's version includes in-frame clones alone and lacks a portion of them. This table holds about 87,000 clones, 65% to 75% found once. V was cut by 2 bases and J by 3 bases, with 5 bases left in between. The germline CDR1 and CDR2 sequences are SGHVS and FQNEAQ. This CDR3 is 12 amino acids long. The specimen sequenced was PBMCs. The receptor comes from a man aged 25-45 years in good health and CMV-seropositive. The chain carries TRBV7-8 and TRBJ2-7, with a weak D call TRBD2 (5 bases). The CDR3 DNA follows: TGTGCCAGCAGCTTACGGGGCTACGAGCAGTACTTC. Translated, it gives CASSLRGYEQYF.